This record looks at one T cell receptor beta chain sequence and its context. The data stem from a study of T cell responses to AZD1222 COVID-19 vaccine. Germline V CDR1 and CDR2: SGHVS, FQNEAQ. The CDR3 consists of 15 residues. Trimming took 1 base from V and 9 from J; bases not matched to a gene: 9. Sequencing used immunoSEQ multiplex PCR; TCRdb keeps in-frame clones, though not all of them. The data hold some 130,000 clones, with over 85% observed a single time. Here the sequenced sample was peripheral blood, taken 28 days after the second AZD1222 dose. The V and J genes are TRBV7-8 and TRBJ2-1, with 7 bases fitting TRBD2. The TCR originated in an adult who received the AZD1222 COVID-19 vaccine. The CDR3 coding sequence is TGTGCCAGCAGCTTAGTGGGGGGGAGCTCCGGTGAGCAGTTCTTC. Protein: CASSLVGGSSGEQFF.